A single sample gave rise to the 18 T cell receptor beta chains below, sequenced in a study of Ad26.COV2.S vaccination and SARS-CoV-2 variants. Regarding treatment: over 15 received Ad26.COV2.S at low or high dose, single or two shots; 5 received placebo; per-sample allocation not given. Material that was analyzed had been drawn on day 63 after the first vaccine or placebo injection. Assay used: immunoSEQ multiplex PCR; TCRdb lists only in-frame clones, some missing. Of about 350,000 clones in the sample, roughly 85% were seen once. Sequences were derived from peripheral blood, sampled in a trial of Ad26.COV2.S vaccine versus placebo. All receptors come from a person aged 18 to 59 who received the Ad26.COV2.S COVID-19 vaccine or a placebo.

V is TRBV6-5 and J is TRBJ2-5; D is perhaps TRBD2 (5 bases). This CDR3 contains 13 residues. V lost 11 bases, J lost 5 bases, and 18 bases lay in between. CDR1 and CDR2 (germline): MNHEY, SVGAGI. The CDR3 DNA follows: TGTGCCGCCAGCGGAAGTAGCACGGAGACCCAGTACTTC. Protein product: CAASGSSTETQYF.

This chain links TRBV20-1 with TRBJ1-2, with unresolved D. The V gene lost 4 bases and the J gene lost 3 bases, with 3 bases spanning the gap. The CDR3 runs to 10 residues. CDR1 and CDR2 from the germline V gene are DFQATT and SNEGSKA (reference sequence). The CDR3 here is CSAKHYGYTF. The DNA of the CDR3 is TGCAGTGCTAAACACTATGGCTACACCTTC.

Comments on this clone: The same CDR3 is also encoded by other DNA sequences in this sample. The genes are TRBV7-9 and TRBJ2-5; D is uncertain. The CDR3 covers 12 residues. V lost 2 bases and J 5 bases, leaving 6 bases between the germline ends. Germline V gene sequence: CDR1 SEHNR, CDR2 FQNEAQ (reference sequence). The CDR3 loop is CASSLSVETQYF. DNA of the CDR3: TGTGCCAGCAGCTTAAGCGTGGAGACCCAGTACTTC.

The chain combines TRBV7-9 with TRBJ2-1, with 9 nucleotides matching TRBD2. The germline V gene has CDR1 SEHNR and CDR2 FQNEAQ (reference sequence). The J segment lost 5 bases and the V segment lost 2 bases, leaving 10 bases of the junction unmatched. CDR3 size: 17 residues. In DNA, the CDR3 is TGTGCCAGCAGCTTAAGCACGCGGACTAGCGCCCACAATGAGCAGTTCTTC. Translation gives CASSLSTRTSAHNEQFF.

This chain connects TRBV6-6 to TRBJ2-7; D is undetermined. V was cut by 6 bases and J by 0 bases, with 12 bases left in between. CDR3 size: 14 residues. Germline V gives CDR1 MNHNY, CDR2 SVGAGI (reference sequence). The CDR3 protein is CASSEQIPSYEQYF. CDR3 coding DNA: TGTGCCAGCAGCGAACAGATTCCCTCCTACGAGCAGTACTTC.

This CDR3 reads CASSLVVGGSHTEAFF. In DNA, the CDR3 is TGCGCCAGCAGCTTGGTGGTGGGGGGCTCACACACTGAAGCTTTCTTT. The chain carries TRBV5-1 and TRBJ1-1; D is possibly TRBD1 (6 bases). Germline V gene sequence: CDR1 SGHRS, CDR2 YFSETQ. Trimming stripped 0 bases from V and 3 bases from J, with 15 bases between. CDR3 length: 16 amino acids.

This chain links TRBV27 with TRBJ2-5, with no clear D. The CDR3 has 13 residues. V lost 6 bases to trimming and J lost 0 bases, with 8 bases between them. Germline assignment: CDR1 MNHEY and CDR2 SMNVEV (reference sequence). The DNA of the CDR3 is TGTGCCAGCAGCTTAAAGTACCAAGAGACCCAGTACTTC. Protein product: CASSLKYQETQYF.

The J gene is TRBJ1-6, the V gene TRBV6-2 or TRBV6-3; unclear D gene. The germline V gene has CDR1 MNHEY and CDR2 SVGEGT. CDR3 length: 14 amino acids. Trimming left V 2 bases short and J 7 bases short, with 9 bases between. CDR3 loop: CASSYDGRNSPLHF. The CDR3 DNA is TGTGCCAGCAGTTACGACGGGAGGAATTCACCCCTCCACTTT.

J is TRBJ1-6 and V is TRBV18; possibly TRBD1 for D (6 bases). CDR3 length equals 14 residues. Germline CDR1 KGHSH, CDR2 LQKENI. With 4 bases removed from V and 10 bases from J, the gap between germline ends came to 14 bases. The CDR3 region has the DNA TGTGCCAGCTCACGGACAGAGGTACGGTCACCCCTCCACTTT. This codes for CASSRTEVRSPLHF.

The rearrangement uses TRBV5-1 and TRBJ2-7, with 14 positions matching TRBD2. CDR3 length equals 16 residues. Germline values: CDR1 SGHRS, CDR2 YFSETQ. The ends lost 0 bases at V and 3 bases at J; junction bases unmatched: 2. The CDR3 loop is CASSLAGTSGGYEQYF. CDR3 bases: TGCGCCAGCAGCTTGGCCGGGACTAGCGGGGGCTACGAGCAGTACTTC.

V and J are TRBV12-5 and TRBJ1-1; D gene unclear. The CDR3 sequence is 10 residues long. V was cut by 0 bases and J by 11 bases, with 4 bases left in between. Per germline, CDR1 LGHNT and CDR2 FRNRAP. CDR3 coding DNA: TGTGCTAGTGGTTTGGTACGGGCTTTCTTT. It encodes CASGLVRAFF.

In DNA form, the CDR3 reads TGCGCCAGCAGCTTGCCGGGCTCTGGAAACACCATATATTTT. This gives the protein CASSLPGSGNTIYF. The chain joins TRBV5-1 to TRBJ1-3; unclear D gene. The V and J ends lost 1 base and 0 bases respectively, with 5 bases between them. CDR1 and CDR2 from the germline V gene are SGHRS and YFSETQ. The CDR3 sequence is 14 residues long.

This chain joins TRBV15 and TRBJ1-6; D possibly corresponds to TRBD1 (5 bases). Trimming shortened V by 5 bases and J by 0 bases, and 14 bases separated the two germline ends. The CDR3 contains 17 residues. The germline CDR1 and CDR2 sequences are LNHNV and YYDKDF (reference sequence). This chain's CDR3 is CATSRLGGPSYNSPLHF. In DNA form, the CDR3 reads TGTGCCACCAGCCGACTTGGGGGTCCCTCCTATAATTCACCCCTCCACTTT.

The sample holds a few counts of this clone. The chain is built from TRBV29-1 and TRBJ2-1, with D possibly matching TRBD1 (5 bases). V was cut by 1 base and J by 0 bases, with 7 bases left in between. The CDR3 contains 14 residues. Germline CDR1 SQVTM, CDR2 ANQGSEA. CDR3 sequence: CSVEGTPSYNEQFF. CDR3 in DNA: TGCAGCGTTGAAGGGACACCCTCCTACAATGAGCAGTTCTTC.

CDR3 in DNA: TGTGCCAGCACGCCGCGGGAGGGGATCAGCTCCTACGAGCAGTACTTC. Its translation: CASTPREGISSYEQYF. The chain has TRBV27 and TRBJ2-7; the match to TRBD2 covers 9 bases. The germline CDR1 and CDR2 sequences are MNHEY and SMNVEV (reference sequence). V was clipped by 7 bases and J by 0 bases; unmatched bases: 10. The CDR3 sequence is 16 residues long.

The CDR3 here is CASLPRRDTLNTEAFF. As DNA, the CDR3 is TGTGCCAGCCTCCCGCGTAGGGACACGTTGAACACTGAAGCTTTCTTT. This chain joins TRBV18 and TRBJ1-1; possibly TRBD1 for D (6 bases). With 8 bases removed from V and 0 bases from J, the gap between germline ends came to 19 bases. Germline V CDR1 and CDR2: KGHSH, LQKENI. The CDR3 totals 16 residues.

This clone was observed a few times. The rearrangement uses TRBV3-1 (or the pseudogene TRBV3-2) and TRBJ1-1; no clear D gene. CDR1 is LGHDT and CDR2 is YNNKEL in the germline V gene (reference sequence). V was trimmed by 3 bases and J by 1 base, leaving 9 bases between them. The CDR3 extends over 14 amino acids. CDR3 residues: CASSQGRSNTEAFF. CDR3 nucleotide sequence: TGTGCCAGCAGCCAGGGCAGGTCGAACACTGAAGCTTTCTTT.

CDR3 in amino acids: CASSPAGGTAKNYGYTF. In DNA, the CDR3 is TGCGCCAGCAGCCCTGCGGGAGGGACGGCAAAAAACTATGGCTACACCTTC. The genes are TRBV5-1 and TRBJ1-2, with D possibly TRBD1 on 5 matching bases. CDR1 is SGHRS and CDR2 is YFSETQ in the germline V gene. This CDR3 has 17 residues. V was pared by 4 bases and J by 2 bases, with 21 bases between.